The sequence of this T cell receptor (beta chain) was determined in a study of blood T cell repertoires in COVID-19. The count of this clone is one. The V gene lost 6 bases and the J gene lost 2 bases, with 6 bases spanning the gap. The CDR3 loop spans 12 amino acids. The germline V gene has CDR1 SNHLY and CDR2 FYNNEI. Authors' methods: Reference gene primers were amplified, and this amplification served to estimate nucleated cell counts. The method was immunoSEQ multiplex PCR; TCRdb's version includes in-frame clones alone and lacks a portion of them. V and J calls and clone size come straight from that table; D and trimming were deduced from the DNA. The sample gives about 230,000 clones, roughly 81% of which show up once; about 1% is in the top ten.

Sequenced material: peripheral blood. The chain has TRBV2 and TRBJ2-3; no firm D call. This TCR derives from a man aged 40-49 years with acute or convalescent COVID-19. The CDR3 region is CASRFVTDTQYF. The CDR3 nucleotides read TGTGCCAGCAGGTTCGTCACAGATACGCAGTATTTT.